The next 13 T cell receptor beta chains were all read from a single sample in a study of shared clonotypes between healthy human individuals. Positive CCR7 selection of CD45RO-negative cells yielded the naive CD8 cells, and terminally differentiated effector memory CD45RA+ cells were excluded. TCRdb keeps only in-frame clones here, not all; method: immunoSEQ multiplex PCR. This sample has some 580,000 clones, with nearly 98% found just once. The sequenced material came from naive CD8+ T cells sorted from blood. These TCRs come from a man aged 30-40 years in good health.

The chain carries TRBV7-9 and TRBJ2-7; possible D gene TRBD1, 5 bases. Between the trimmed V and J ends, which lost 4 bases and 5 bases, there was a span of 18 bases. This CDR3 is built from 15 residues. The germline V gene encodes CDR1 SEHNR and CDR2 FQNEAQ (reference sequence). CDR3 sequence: CASSWIWTPSDEQYF. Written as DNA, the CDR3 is TGTGCCAGCAGCTGGATTTGGACACCGAGCGACGAGCAGTACTTC.

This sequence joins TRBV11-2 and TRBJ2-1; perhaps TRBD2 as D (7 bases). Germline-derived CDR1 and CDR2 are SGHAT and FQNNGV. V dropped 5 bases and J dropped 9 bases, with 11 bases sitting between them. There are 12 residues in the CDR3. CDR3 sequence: CASSRGGLEQFF. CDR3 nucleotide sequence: TGTGCCAGCAGCAGGGGGGGCCTTGAGCAGTTCTTC.

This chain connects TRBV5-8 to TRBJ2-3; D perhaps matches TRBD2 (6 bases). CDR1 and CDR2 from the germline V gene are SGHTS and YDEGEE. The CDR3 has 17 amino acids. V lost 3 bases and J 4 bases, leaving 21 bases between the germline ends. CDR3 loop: CASSSGPIGGFPDTQYF. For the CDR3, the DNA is TGTGCCAGCAGCTCGGGGCCTATCGGGGGTTTCCCAGATACGCAGTATTTT. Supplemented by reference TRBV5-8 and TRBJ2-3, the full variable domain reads EAGVTQSPTHLIKTRGQQATLRCSPISGHTSVYWYQQALGLGLQFLLWYDEGEERNRGNFPPRFSGRQFPNYSSELNVNALELEDSALYLCASSSGPIGGFPDTQYFGPGTRLTVL.

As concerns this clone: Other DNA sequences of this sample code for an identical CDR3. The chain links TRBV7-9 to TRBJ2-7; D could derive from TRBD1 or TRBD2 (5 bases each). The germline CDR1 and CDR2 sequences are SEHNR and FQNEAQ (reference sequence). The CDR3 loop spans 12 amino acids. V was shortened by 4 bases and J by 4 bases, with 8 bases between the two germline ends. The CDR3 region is CASSWDGYEQYF. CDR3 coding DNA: TGTGCCAGCAGCTGGGACGGGTACGAGCAGTACTTC.

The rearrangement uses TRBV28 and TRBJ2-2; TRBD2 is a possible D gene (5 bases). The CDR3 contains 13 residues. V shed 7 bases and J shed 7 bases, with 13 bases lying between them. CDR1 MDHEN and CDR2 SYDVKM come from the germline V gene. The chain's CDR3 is CASTPTGVGELFF. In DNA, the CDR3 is TGTGCCAGCACACCCACCGGGGTCGGGGAGCTGTTTTTT.

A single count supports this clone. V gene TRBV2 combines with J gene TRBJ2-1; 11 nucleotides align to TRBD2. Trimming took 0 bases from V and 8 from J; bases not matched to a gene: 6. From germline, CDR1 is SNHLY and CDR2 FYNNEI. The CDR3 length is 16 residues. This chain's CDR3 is CASSEATSGSFDEQFF. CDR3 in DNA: TGTGCCAGCAGTGAAGCCACTAGCGGGAGTTTCGATGAGCAGTTCTTC. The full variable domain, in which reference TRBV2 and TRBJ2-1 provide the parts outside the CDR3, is EPEVTQTPSHQVTQMGQEVILRCVPISNHLYFYWYRQILGQKVEFLVSFYNNEISEKSEIFDDQFSVERPDGSNFTLKIRSTKLEDSAMYFCASSEATSGSFDEQFFGPGTRLTVL.

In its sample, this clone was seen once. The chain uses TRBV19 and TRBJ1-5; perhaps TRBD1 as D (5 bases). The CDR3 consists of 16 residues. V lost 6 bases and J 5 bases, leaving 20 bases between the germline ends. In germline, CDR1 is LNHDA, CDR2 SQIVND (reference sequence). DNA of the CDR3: TGTGCCAGTAGCACCTCATGGGTAGGGGTTTATCAGCCCCAGCATTTT. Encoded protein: CASSTSWVGVYQPQHF.

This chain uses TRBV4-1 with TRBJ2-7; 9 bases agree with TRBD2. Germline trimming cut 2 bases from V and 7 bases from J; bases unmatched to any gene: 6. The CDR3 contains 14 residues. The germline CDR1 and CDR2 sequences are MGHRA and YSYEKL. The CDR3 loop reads CASSQLSGRGEQYF. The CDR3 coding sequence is TGCGCCAGCAGCCAACTTAGCGGGAGAGGTGAGCAGTACTTC.

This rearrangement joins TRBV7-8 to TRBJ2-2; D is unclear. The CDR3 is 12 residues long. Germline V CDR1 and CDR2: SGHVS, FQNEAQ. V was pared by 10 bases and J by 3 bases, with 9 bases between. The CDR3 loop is CAIAADTGELFF. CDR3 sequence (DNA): TGTGCCATCGCCGCGGACACCGGGGAGCTGTTTTTT.

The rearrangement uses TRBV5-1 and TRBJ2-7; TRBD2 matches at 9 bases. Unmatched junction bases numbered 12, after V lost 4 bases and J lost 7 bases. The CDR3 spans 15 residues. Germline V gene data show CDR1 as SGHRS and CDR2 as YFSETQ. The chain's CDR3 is CASSPDVAGVLEQYF. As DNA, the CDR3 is TGCGCCAGCAGCCCTGACGTAGCGGGAGTGTTGGAGCAGTACTTC.

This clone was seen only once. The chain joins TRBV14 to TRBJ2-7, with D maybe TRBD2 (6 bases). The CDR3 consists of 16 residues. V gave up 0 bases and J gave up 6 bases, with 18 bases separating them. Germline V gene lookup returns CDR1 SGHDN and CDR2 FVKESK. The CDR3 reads CASSQDGMSYGGEQYF. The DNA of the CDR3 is TGTGCCAGCAGCCAAGATGGTATGAGTTACGGGGGCGAGCAGTACTTC.

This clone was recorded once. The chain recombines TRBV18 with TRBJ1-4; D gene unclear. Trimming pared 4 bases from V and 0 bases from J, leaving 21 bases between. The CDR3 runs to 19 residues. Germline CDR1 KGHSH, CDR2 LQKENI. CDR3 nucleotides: TGTGCCAGCTCACGAATAACTCGCGGACCGGCCGCAACTAATGAAAAACTGTTTTTT. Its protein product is CASSRITRGPAATNEKLFF. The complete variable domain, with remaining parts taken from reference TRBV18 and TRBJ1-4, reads NAGVMQNPRHLVRRRGQEARLRCSPMKGHSHVYWYRQLPEEGLKFMVYLQKENIIDESGMPKERFSAEFPKEGPSILRIQQVVRGDSAAYFCASSRITRGPAATNEKLFFGSGTQLSVL.

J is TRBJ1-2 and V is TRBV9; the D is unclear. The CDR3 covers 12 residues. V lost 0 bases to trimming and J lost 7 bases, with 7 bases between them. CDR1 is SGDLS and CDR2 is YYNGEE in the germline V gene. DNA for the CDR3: TGTGCCAGCAGCGTAGCATCACGTGGCTACACCTTC. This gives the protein CASSVASRGYTF. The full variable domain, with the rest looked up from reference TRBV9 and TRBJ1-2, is DSGVTQTPKHLITATGQRVTLRCSPRSGDLSVYWYQQSLDQGLQFLIQYYNGEERAKGNILERFSAQQFPDLHSELNLSSLELGDSALYFCASSVASRGYTFGSGTRLTVV.